This TCR beta chain appears in the sequencing data of a study of shared clonotypes between healthy human individuals. The overall study: Per donor, three plates held CD4 naive cells, three held CD4 memory, two held CD8 naive and one held CD8 memory.

Germline V lookup: CDR1 MDHEN, CDR2 SYDVKM. With V trimmed by 7 bases and J by 1 base, 4 bases remained unmatched. This CDR3 is 13 amino acids long. Cells designated naive CD8 were CD45RO-negative and were positively selected for CCR7, with terminally differentiated effector memory CD45RA+ cells excluded. A remark on this clone: Its antigen remains unidentified.

The repertoire was sequenced with immunoSEQ multiplex PCR; TCRdb's copy has only in-frame clones and lacks some. The table has some 1,900,000 clones, around 96% seen once; the top ten hold approximately 1.2%. Study observations and caveats: Sampling involved blood alone; tissue repertoires likely differ. In general, naive subsets displayed greater estimated richness than memory subsets did. Shared across several donors were around 5% of the naive CD4 clonotypes.

The specimen was naive CD8+ T cells sorted from blood. The V call is TRBV28, the J call TRBJ2-7, with 7 bases lining up with TRBD2. This clonotype was obtained from a man aged 18 to 30 in good health. The CDR3 loop reads CASTPGGSYEQYF. CDR3 DNA sequence: TGTGCCAGCACCCCGGGGGGATCCTACGAGCAGTACTTC.